Following are 14 T cell receptor beta chains from one sample sequenced in a study of T cell responses to AZD1222 COVID-19 vaccine. Clones were sequenced by immunoSEQ multiplex PCR, and TCRdb holds only the in-frame ones, with some missing. The sample holds tens of thousands of clones, just over 90% seen once. The sample consisted of peripheral blood, taken 28 days after the second AZD1222 dose. These receptor sequences come from an adult who received the AZD1222 COVID-19 vaccine.

The chain couples TRBV19 to TRBJ2-2; 11 bases are a match to TRBD1. Per germline, CDR1 LNHDA and CDR2 SQIVND (reference sequence). The CDR3 extends over 16 amino acids. Trimming took 4 bases from V and 3 from J; bases not matched to a gene: 4. The DNA for the CDR3 is TGTGCCAGTAGTACTCGGACAGGGGGCTACACCGGGGAGCTGTTTTTT. Translation gives CASSTRTGGYTGELFF.

The V call is TRBV28, the J call TRBJ1-4, with unresolved D. The germline gives CDR1 MDHEN, CDR2 SYDVKM. Trimming left V 7 bases short and J 0 bases short, with 12 bases between. CDR3 length: 15 amino acids. DNA for the CDR3: TGTGCCAGCAAAGAATCGCTTGCAACTAATGAAAAACTGTTTTTT. It encodes CASKESLATNEKLFF.

CDR3 in amino acids: CASSPTGRADTEAFF. CDR3 nucleotides: TGTGCCAGCAGCCCGACGGGGAGGGCGGACACTGAAGCTTTCTTT. The chain employs TRBV11-2 and TRBJ1-1; D is unresolved. The CDR3 has 15 residues. With 5 bases removed from V and 3 bases from J, the gap between germline ends came to 16 bases. Germline values: CDR1 SGHAT, CDR2 FQNNGV.

V is TRBV2 and J is TRBJ1-1, with D unclear. The CDR3 loop spans 14 amino acids. Trimming removed 4 bases at V and 0 bases at J, with 9 bases between. Per germline, CDR1 SNHLY and CDR2 FYNNEI. CDR3 DNA sequence: TGTGCCAGCAGTGCCAGTATGATGAACACTGAAGCTTTCTTT. It yields the protein CASSASMMNTEAFF. Full variable domain (outside the CDR3, taken from reference TRBV2 and TRBJ1-1): EPEVTQTPSHQVTQMGQEVILRCVPISNHLYFYWYRQILGQKVEFLVSFYNNEISEKSEIFDDQFSVERPDGSNFTLKIRSTKLEDSAMYFCASSASMMNTEAFFGQGTRLTVV.

The chain links TRBV3-1 (or the pseudogene TRBV3-2) to TRBJ2-1; D is undetermined. CDR1 and CDR2 from the germline V gene are LGHDT and YNNKEL (reference sequence). The CDR3 loop spans 13 amino acids. Trimming took off 0 bases at V and 12 bases at J, with 12 bases between the two ends. This CDR3 is CASSQDASRLQFF. The CDR3 nucleotides are TGTGCCAGCAGCCAAGATGCCTCTAGATTGCAGTTCTTC.

CDR3 DNA sequence: TGTGCCAGCAGTTCAGCTTTAGGTGAAGAGCAGTACTTC. The encoded protein is CASSSALGEEQYF. V is TRBV6-4 and J is TRBJ2-7; no clear D gene. Looked up from germline, CDR1 is MRHNA and CDR2 is SNTAGT. V was shortened by 5 bases and J by 7 bases, with 15 bases between the two germline ends. The CDR3 has 13 residues.

The chain employs TRBV9 and TRBJ2-3, with D unclear. V lost 0 bases, J lost 2 bases, and 7 bases lay in between. Germline V gene lookup returns CDR1 SGDLS and CDR2 YYNGEE. The CDR3 consists of 14 residues. In DNA form, the CDR3 reads TGTGCCAGCAGCGTAGATCCAGTCACAGATACGCAGTATTTT. It is translated as CASSVDPVTDTQYF.

The chain recombines TRBV27 with TRBJ1-3; D remains ambiguous. V shed 4 bases and J shed 0 bases, with 7 bases lying between them. The CDR3 extends over 14 amino acids. Germline V gives CDR1 MNHEY, CDR2 SMNVEV (reference sequence). The CDR3 sequence: CASSWDRSGNTIYF. The CDR3 DNA is TGTGCCAGCAGTTGGGATCGCTCTGGAAACACCATATATTTT.

In this sample, this clone turned up once. This chain links TRBV9 with TRBJ1-3; D not certain. Germline V gene sequence: CDR1 SGDLS, CDR2 YYNGEE. V lost 5 bases and J 5 bases, leaving 5 bases between the germline ends. The CDR3 spans 11 residues. Here the CDR3 reads CASSDRNTIYF. The CDR3 DNA sequence: TGTGCCAGCAGTGACAGAAACACCATATATTTT.

V usage is TRBV4-2 and J usage is TRBJ1-2; the D is unclear. This CDR3 spans 16 amino acids. Deletions cut 0 bases from V and 4 bases from J, with 15 bases between. Germline V gives CDR1 LGHNA, CDR2 YNFKEQ. The CDR3: CASSQDVKGVLYGYTF. CDR3 bases: TGTGCCAGCAGCCAAGATGTGAAGGGAGTCCTCTATGGCTACACCTTC.

This chain joins TRBV5-1 and TRBJ1-5; 7 bases map to TRBD1. This CDR3 has 15 amino acids. Trimming removed 0 bases from V and 5 bases from J; junction bases left unmatched: 5. Germline values: CDR1 SGHRS, CDR2 YFSETQ. The CDR3 sequence: CASSLEGQSYQPQHF. The CDR3 DNA reads TGCGCCAGCAGCTTGGAGGGACAGAGTTATCAGCCCCAGCATTTT.

This rearrangement joins TRBV28 to TRBJ2-4; the match to TRBD1 covers 8 bases. This CDR3 has 19 amino acids. Trimming cost V 5 bases and J 0 bases; bases outside gene matches: 15. The V gene's germline CDR1 is MDHEN and CDR2 SYDVKM. CDR3 DNA: TGTGCCAGCAGTGTCGGGACAGGCTACTTTCACTTAGCCAAAAACATTCAGTACTTC. Its translation: CASSVGTGYFHLAKNIQYF.

This rearrangement joins TRBV7-9 to TRBJ2-3; 8 positions match TRBD2. CDR3 length: 16 amino acids. V dropped 5 bases and J dropped 0; count of bases not matched to a gene: 7. Germline V gives CDR1 SEHNR, CDR2 FQNEAQ (reference sequence). For the CDR3, the DNA is TGTGCCAGCAGCCGCCGTAGCGGGGTTAGCACAGATACGCAGTATTTT. It translates to CASSRRSGVSTDTQYF.

The CDR3 DNA follows: TGCGCCAGCAGCTTACAACAGAAGTATGGCTACACCTTC. It yields the protein CASSLQQKYGYTF. The rearrangement joins TRBV5-1 to TRBJ1-2; D is unresolved. This CDR3 has 13 residues. With 2 bases removed from V and 5 bases from J, the gap between germline ends came to 10 bases. Germline assignment: CDR1 SGHRS and CDR2 YFSETQ.